The 7 T cell receptor beta chains below come from one sample, sequenced in a study of CD8 T cells in Susac syndrome. RNA, at roughly 0.45 to 1 ug, was reverse transcribed with random hexamers. TCRdb passed the immunoSEQ multiplex PCR reads through MiXCR, listing each CDR3 protein once. The repertoire consists of fewer than 150,000 distinct CDR3 sequences, with about 94% occurring once and the leading ten covering about 0.26%. The sequencing sample was made of CD8+ T cells from PBMCs. These receptors all come from a human donor in good health.

The gene calls are TRBV29-1 and TRBJ2-2; 8 positions match TRBD2. Germline CDR1 and CDR2: SQVTM and ANQGSEA. Trimming took 4 bases from V and 5 from J; bases not matched to a gene: 3. This CDR3 comprises 13 residues. CDR3 region: CSVVAGGTGELFF. In DNA form, the CDR3 reads TGCAGCGTTGTGGCGGGAGGTACCGGGGAGCTGTTTTTT.

This sequence joins TRBV19 and TRBJ2-7, with D possibly being TRBD2 (6 bases). This CDR3 region has 14 residues. V lost 5 bases to trimming and J lost 0 bases, with 11 bases between them. The V gene's germline CDR1 is LNHDA and CDR2 SQIVND (reference sequence). The CDR3 coding sequence is TGTGCCAGTAGTGCGGGGTCGTTCTCCTACGAGCAGTACTTC. Encoded protein: CASSAGSFSYEQYF.

This clonotype appeared once. This chain links TRBV19 with TRBJ2-1; D call uncertain. The germline V gene encodes CDR1 LNHDA and CDR2 SQIVND (reference sequence). The CDR3 covers 11 residues. Trimming took off 7 bases at V and 4 bases at J, with 5 bases between the two ends. The CDR3 DNA reads as TGTGCCAGTACCCAGTACAATGAGCAGTTCTTC. This sequence encodes CASTQYNEQFF.

The gene calls are TRBV30 and TRBJ1-4; 8 bases agree with TRBD1. V shed 4 bases and J 6 bases; nucleotides not matched to a gene: 7. Germline assignment: CDR1 GTSNPN and CDR2 SVGIG (reference sequence). CDR3 length: 14 residues. CDR3 protein: CAWNPGQGDEKLFF. The CDR3 bases are TGTGCCTGGAATCCAGGACAGGGAGATGAAAAACTGTTTTTT.

The sample holds one count of this clonotype. V is TRBV29-1 and J is TRBJ1-1; D unclear. The CDR3 runs 11 residues. CDR1 is SQVTM, CDR2 ANQGSEA, per germline. V lost 6 bases and J 4 bases, leaving 9 bases between the germline ends. The CDR3 region is CSVPWGTEAFF. CDR3 nucleotides: TGCAGCGTCCCATGGGGCACTGAAGCTTTCTTT. The whole variable domain, remainder taken from reference TRBV29-1 and TRBJ1-1, is SAVISQKPSRDICQRGTSLTIQCQVDSQVTMMFWYRQQPGQSLTLIATANQGSEATYESGFVIDKFPISRPNLTFSTLTVSNMSPEDSSIYLCSVPWGTEAFFGQGTRLTVV.

The rearrangement uses TRBV14 and TRBJ2-7; D is perhaps TRBD2 (5 bases). V was trimmed by 2 bases and J by 3 bases, leaving 11 bases between them. CDR1 and CDR2 (germline): SGHDN, FVKESK. This CDR3 contains 14 residues. In DNA form, the CDR3 reads TGTGCCAGCAGCCAAAGCGGTTGGAGCTACGAGCAGTACTTC. It encodes CASSQSGWSYEQYF.

The J gene is TRBJ2-1, the V gene TRBV4-3; TRBD2 aligns across 12 bases. V lost 4 bases, J lost 1 base, and 8 bases stayed unmatched. Germline V gives CDR1 LGHNA, CDR2 YSLEER. There are 18 residues in the CDR3. This CDR3 reads CASSPRTSGIVSYNEQFF. CDR3 DNA: TGCGCCAGCAGCCCTCGGACTAGCGGGATTGTGTCCTACAATGAGCAGTTCTTC.